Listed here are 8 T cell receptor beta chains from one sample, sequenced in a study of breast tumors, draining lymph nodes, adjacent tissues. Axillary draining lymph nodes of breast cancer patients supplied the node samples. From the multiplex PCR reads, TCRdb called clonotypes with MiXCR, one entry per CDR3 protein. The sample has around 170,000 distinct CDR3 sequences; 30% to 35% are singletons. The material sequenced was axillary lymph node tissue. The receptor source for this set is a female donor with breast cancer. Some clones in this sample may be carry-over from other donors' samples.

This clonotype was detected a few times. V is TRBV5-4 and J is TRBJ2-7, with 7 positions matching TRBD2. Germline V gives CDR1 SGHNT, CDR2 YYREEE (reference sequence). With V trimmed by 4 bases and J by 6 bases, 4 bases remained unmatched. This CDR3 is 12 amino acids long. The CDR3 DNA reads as TGTGCCAGCAGCCGGGACTACTCCGAGCAGTACTTC. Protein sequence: CASSRDYSEQYF.

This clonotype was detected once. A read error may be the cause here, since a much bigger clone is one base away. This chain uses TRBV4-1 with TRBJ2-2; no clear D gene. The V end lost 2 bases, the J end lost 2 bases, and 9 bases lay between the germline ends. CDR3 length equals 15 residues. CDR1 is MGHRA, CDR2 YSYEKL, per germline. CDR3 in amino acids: CASSQYYKNTGELFF. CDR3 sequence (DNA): TGCGCCAGCAGCCAATACTACAAAAACACCGGGGAGCTGTTTTTT.

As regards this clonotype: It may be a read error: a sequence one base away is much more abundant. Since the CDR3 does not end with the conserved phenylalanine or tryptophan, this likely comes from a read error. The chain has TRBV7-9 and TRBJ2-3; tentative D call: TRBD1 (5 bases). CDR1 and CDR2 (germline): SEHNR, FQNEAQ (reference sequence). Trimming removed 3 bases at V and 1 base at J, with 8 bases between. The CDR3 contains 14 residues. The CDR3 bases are TGTGCCAGCAGCTTTTCCAGGGGCACAGATACGCAGTATTCT. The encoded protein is CASSFSRGTDTQYS.

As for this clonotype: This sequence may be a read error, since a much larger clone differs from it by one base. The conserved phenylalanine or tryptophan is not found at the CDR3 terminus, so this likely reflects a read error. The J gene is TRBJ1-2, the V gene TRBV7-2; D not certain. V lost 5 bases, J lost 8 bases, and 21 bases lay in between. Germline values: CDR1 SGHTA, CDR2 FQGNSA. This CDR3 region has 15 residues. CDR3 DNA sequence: TGTGCCAGCAGCCCTGGCCCCAGACATGGGGAAGGCTACACCCTC. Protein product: CASSPGPRHGEGYTL.

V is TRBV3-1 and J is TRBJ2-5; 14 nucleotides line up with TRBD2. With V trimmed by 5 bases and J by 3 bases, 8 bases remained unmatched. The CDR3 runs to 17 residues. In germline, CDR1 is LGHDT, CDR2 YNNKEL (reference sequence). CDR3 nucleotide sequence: TGTGCCAGCAGCTTAAGACTAGCGGGAGGGAGGGAAGAGACCCAGTACTTC. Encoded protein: CASSLRLAGGREETQYF.

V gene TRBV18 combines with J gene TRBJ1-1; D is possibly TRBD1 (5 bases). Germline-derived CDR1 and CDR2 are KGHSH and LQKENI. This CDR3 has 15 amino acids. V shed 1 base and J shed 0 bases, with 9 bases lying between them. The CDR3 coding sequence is TGTGCCAGCTCACCACGGGACGGACTGAACACTGAAGCTTTCTTT. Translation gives CASSPRDGLNTEAFF. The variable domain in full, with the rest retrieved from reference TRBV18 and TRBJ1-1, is NAGVMQNPRHLVRRRGQEARLRCSPMKGHSHVYWYRQLPEEGLKFMVYLQKENIIDESGMPKERFSAEFPKEGPSILRIQQVVRGDSAAYFCASSPRDGLNTEAFFGQGTRLTVV.

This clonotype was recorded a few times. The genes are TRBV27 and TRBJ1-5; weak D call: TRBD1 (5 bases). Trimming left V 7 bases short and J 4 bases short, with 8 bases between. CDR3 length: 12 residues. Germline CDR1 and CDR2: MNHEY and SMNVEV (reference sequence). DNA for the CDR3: TGTGCCAGCAAGGCAGGGAATCAGCCCCAGCATTTT. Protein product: CASKAGNQPQHF.

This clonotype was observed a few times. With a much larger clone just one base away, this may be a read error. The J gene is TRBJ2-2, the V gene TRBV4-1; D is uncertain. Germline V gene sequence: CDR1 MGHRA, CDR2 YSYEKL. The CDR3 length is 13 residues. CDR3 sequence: CASHWENTGELFF. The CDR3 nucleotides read TGTGCTAGTCACTGGGAAAACACCGGGGAGCTGTTTTTT.